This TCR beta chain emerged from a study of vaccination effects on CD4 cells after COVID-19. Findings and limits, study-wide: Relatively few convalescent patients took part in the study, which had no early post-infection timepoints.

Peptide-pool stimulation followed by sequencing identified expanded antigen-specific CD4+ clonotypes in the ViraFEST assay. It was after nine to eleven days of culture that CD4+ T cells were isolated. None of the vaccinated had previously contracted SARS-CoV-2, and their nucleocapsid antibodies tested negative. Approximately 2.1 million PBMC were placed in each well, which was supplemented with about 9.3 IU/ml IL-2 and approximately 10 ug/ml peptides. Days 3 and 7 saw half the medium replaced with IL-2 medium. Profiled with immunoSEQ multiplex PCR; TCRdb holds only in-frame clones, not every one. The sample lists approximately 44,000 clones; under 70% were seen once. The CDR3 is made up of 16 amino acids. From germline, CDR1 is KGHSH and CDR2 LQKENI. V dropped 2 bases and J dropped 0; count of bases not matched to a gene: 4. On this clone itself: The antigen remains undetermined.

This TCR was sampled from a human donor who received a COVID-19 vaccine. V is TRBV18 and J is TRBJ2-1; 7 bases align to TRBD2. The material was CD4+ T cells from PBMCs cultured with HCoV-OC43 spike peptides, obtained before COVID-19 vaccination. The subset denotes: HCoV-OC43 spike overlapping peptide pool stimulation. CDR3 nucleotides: TGTGCCAGCTCACCATCTAGGACTAGCTCCTACAATGAGCAGTTCTTC. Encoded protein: CASSPSRTSSYNEQFF. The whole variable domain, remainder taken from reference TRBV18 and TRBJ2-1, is NAGVMQNPRHLVRRRGQEARLRCSPMKGHSHVYWYRQLPEEGLKFMVYLQKENIIDESGMPKERFSAEFPKEGPSILRIQQVVRGDSAAYFCASSPSRTSSYNEQFFGPGTRLTVL.